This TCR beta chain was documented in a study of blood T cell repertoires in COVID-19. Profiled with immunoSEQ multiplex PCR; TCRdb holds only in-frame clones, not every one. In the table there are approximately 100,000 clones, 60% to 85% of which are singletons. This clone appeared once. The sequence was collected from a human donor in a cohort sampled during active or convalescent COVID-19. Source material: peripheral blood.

The CDR3: CAISVGGGQGYTF. CDR3 DNA sequence: TGTGCCATCAGTGTAGGGGGAGGGCAGGGCTACACCTTC. V gene TRBV10-3 combines with J gene TRBJ1-2, with a tentative D call TRBD1 (6 bases). The germline gives CDR1 ENHRY, CDR2 SYGVKD. The V end lost 4 bases, the J end lost 8 bases, and 14 bases lay between the germline ends. The CDR3 runs to 13 residues.